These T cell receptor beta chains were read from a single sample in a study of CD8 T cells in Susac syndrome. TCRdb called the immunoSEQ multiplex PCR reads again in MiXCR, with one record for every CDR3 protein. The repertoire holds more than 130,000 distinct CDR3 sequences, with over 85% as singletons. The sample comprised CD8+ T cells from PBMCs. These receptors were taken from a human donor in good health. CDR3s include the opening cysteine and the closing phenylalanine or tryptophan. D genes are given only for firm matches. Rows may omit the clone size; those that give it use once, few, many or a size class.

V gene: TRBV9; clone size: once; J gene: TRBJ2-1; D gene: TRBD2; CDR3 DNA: TGTGCCAGCAGCTCGAGCGGACTAGCGGGTTACAATGAGCAGTTCTTC; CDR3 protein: CASSSSGLAGYNEQFF
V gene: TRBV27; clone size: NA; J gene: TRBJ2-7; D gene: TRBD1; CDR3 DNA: TGTGCCAGCAGTCCCGGGACAGGAGCCTCCTACGAGCAGTACTTC; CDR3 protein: CASSPGTGASYEQYF
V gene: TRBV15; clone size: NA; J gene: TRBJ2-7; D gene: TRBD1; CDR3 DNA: TGTGCCACCAGCAACCCTGACAGGGAACCCCACTTC; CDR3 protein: CATSNPDREPHF
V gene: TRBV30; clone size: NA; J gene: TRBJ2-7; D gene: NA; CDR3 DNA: TGTGCCTGGAGTGTAAGCGCGAACGAGCAGTACTTC; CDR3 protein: CAWSVSANEQYF
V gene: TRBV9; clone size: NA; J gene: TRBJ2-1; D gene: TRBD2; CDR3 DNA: TGTGCCAGCAGCGTCGGGACTATCAATGAGCAGTTCTTC; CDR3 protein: CASSVGTINEQFF
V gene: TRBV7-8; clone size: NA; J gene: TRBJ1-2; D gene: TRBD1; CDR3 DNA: TGTGCCAGCAGCACCGGGACAGTGAACTATGGCTACACCTTC; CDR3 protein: CASSTGTVNYGYTF
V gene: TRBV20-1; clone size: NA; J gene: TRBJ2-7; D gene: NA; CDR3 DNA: TGCAGTGCTAGCTTAGATGGGGGATCCTACGAGCAGTACTTC; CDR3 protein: CSASLDGGSYEQYF
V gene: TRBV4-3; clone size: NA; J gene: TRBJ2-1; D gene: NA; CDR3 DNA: TGCGCCAGCAGCCAAGAAGGGGACCCCTACAATGAGCAGTTCTTC; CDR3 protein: CASSQEGDPYNEQFF
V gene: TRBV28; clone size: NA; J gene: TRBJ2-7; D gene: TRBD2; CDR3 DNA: TGTGCCAGCACCGGGACTATCTCCTACGAGCAGTACTTC; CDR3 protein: CASTGTISYEQYF
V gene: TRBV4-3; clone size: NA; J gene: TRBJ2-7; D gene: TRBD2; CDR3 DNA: TGCGCCAGCAGCCCTCGGCTAGCGGGAGTCTACGAGCAGTACTTC; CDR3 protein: CASSPRLAGVYEQYF
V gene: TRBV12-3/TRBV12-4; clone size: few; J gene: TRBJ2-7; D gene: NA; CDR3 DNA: TGTGCCAGCAGTTTCCCCGGGGTCGAGCAGTACTTC; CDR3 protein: CASSFPGVEQYF
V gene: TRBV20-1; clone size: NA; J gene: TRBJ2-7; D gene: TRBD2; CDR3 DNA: TGCAGTGCTAGAGATTCTAGCGGGAGGTTTCGCAACTACGAGCAGTACTTC; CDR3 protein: CSARDSSGRFRNYEQYF
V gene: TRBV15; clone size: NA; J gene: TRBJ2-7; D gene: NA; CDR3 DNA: TGTGCCACCAGCAGGGGACACTCGGGGAGGGAGCAGTACTTC; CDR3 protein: CATSRGHSGREQYF
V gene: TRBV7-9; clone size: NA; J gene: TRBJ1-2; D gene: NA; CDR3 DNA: TGTGCCAGCAGCTCGACGCGGCTTTCAGAAGCTAACTATGGCTACACCTTC; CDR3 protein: CASSSTRLSEANYGYTF
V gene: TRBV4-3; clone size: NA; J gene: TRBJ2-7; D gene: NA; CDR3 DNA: TGCGCCAGCAGCCCCGGCCCCGGATACGAGCAGTACTTC; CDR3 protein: CASSPGPGYEQYF
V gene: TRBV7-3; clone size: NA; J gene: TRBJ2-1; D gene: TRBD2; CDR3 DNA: TGTGCCACCCAATCCGGGACTAGCGGGAGGTCGACCTACAATGAGCAGTTCTTC; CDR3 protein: CATQSGTSGRSTYNEQFF